The rows below give T cell receptor beta chains drawn from one sample of a study of CD8 T cells in Susac syndrome. MiXCR, applied by TCRdb to the immunoSEQ multiplex PCR reads, yields one record per CDR3 protein. The sample consists of 210,000 or so distinct CDR3 sequences, 94% of them appearing once. The sequencing sample was made of CD4+ T cells from PBMCs. The source of these receptors is a human donor with Susac syndrome. CDR3s leave out the opening cysteine and the closing phenylalanine or tryptophan. The order of the fields is V gene, J gene, CDR3 protein.

>TRBV20-1|TRBJ2-1
SALAGAYNEQF
>TRBV4-2|TRBJ2-1
ASSQESSGVYNEQF
>TRBV10-3|TRBJ1-4
AISEGQSGATNEKLF
>TRBV9|TRBJ2-1
ASSVPGPYNEQF
>TRBV6-5|TRBJ2-7
ASSYGTVYEQY
>TRBV19|TRBJ2-5
ASSSAGPQETQY
>TRBV20-1|TRBJ1-4
SARIAGLDEKLF
>TRBV11-2|TRBJ2-5
ASSLARGSQETQY
>TRBV20-1|TRBJ1-5
SANRGPHQPQH
>TRBV27|TRBJ1-5
ASSHRQGKDQPQH
>TRBV6-2/TRBV6-3|TRBJ1-5
ASSSLDRENQPQH